The 13 T cell receptor beta chains listed next were all sequenced from one sample in a study of somatic mutations in cytotoxic T cells in rheumatoid arthritis. Using immunoSEQ multiplex PCR, the repertoire was profiled, and TCRdb retains in-frame clones only, with some absent. The data show 14,000 or so clones, with 60% to 80% seen just once and more than 15% held by the top ten. Specimen: CD8+ T cells sorted from blood. Receptor source: an adult with rheumatoid arthritis.

This clone was recorded once. The chain uses TRBV6-5 and TRBJ2-7; 7 bases line up with TRBD1. The CDR3 has 16 amino acids. Per germline, CDR1 MNHEY and CDR2 SVGAGI. V lost 0 bases, J lost 2 bases, and 7 bases stayed unmatched. CDR3 residues: CASSYSIGDRAYEQYF. The CDR3 region has the DNA TGTGCCAGCAGTTACTCGATAGGGGACAGAGCCTACGAGCAGTACTTC.

The chain links TRBV19 to TRBJ1-3; tentatively, D is TRBD1 (6 bases). V lost 5 bases, J lost 0 bases, and 8 bases lay in between. The CDR3 length is 14 residues. Germline CDR1 reads LNHDA; CDR2 reads SQIVND (reference sequence). The DNA of the CDR3 is TGTGCCAGTAGTGACAGGATCTCTGGAAACACCATATATTTT. Residues: CASSDRISGNTIYF.

V usage is TRBV6-5 and J usage is TRBJ2-1, with 9 bases fitting TRBD2. CDR1 and CDR2 (germline): MNHEY, SVGAGI. The length of the CDR3 is 15 residues. The junction had 3 bases not matched to a gene; V was cut back by 5 bases and J by 1 base. This CDR3 is CASSGGGGSYNEQFF. CDR3 in DNA: TGTGCCAGCAGTGGCGGGGGGGGGTCCTACAATGAGCAGTTCTTC.

V is TRBV21-1 and J is TRBJ1-5. TRBV21-1 has pseudogene status. The length of the CDR3 is 16 residues. In DNA, the CDR3 is TGTGCCAGCAGCAAACGGGGGGAATGGCTCAATCAGCCCCAGCATTTT. It encodes CASSKRGEWLNQPQHF.

The chain carries TRBV6-1 and TRBJ1-1; D uncertain. Trimming left V 3 bases short and J 4 bases short, with 6 bases between. The CDR3 sequence is 12 residues long. Per the germline V gene, CDR1 is MNHNS and CDR2 is SASEGT. DNA for the CDR3: TGTGCCAGCAGTGACTTGGTCACTGAAGCTTTCTTT. Protein product: CASSDLVTEAFF.

The chain combines TRBV6-4 with TRBJ2-1; TRBD2 aligns across 10 bases. With 1 base clipped from V and 10 bases from J, the junction kept 7 bases outside the gene matches. The germline V gene has CDR1 MRHNA and CDR2 SNTAGT. The CDR3 is made up of 15 amino acids. CDR3 region: CASSDWTSGSEEQFF. The CDR3 DNA follows: TGTGCCAGCAGTGACTGGACTAGCGGATCAGAGGAGCAGTTCTTC.

The chain joins TRBV6-6 to TRBJ1-5; D gene ambiguous. Per the germline V gene, CDR1 is MNHNY and CDR2 is SVGAGI (reference sequence). There are 15 residues in the CDR3. The germline V and J ends were trimmed by 2 bases and 4 bases, with 12 bases remaining between them. The CDR3 DNA is TGTGCCAGCAGTTACCTACGGGCGGAAAATCAGCCCCAGCATTTT. Translated: CASSYLRAENQPQHF.

The rearrangement uses TRBV5-1 and TRBJ2-2; 9 bases are shared with TRBD1. This CDR3 has 14 residues. V shed 2 bases and J 6 bases; nucleotides not matched to a gene: 2. Germline CDR1 is SGHRS and CDR2 is YFSETQ. The CDR3 DNA is TGCGCCAGCAGCTTCGGGACAGGGTCCGGGGAGCTGTTTTTT. Amino acid sequence: CASSFGTGSGELFF.

CDR3 nucleotide sequence: TGTGCCAGCAGCCAAGGGGGGACGGCCTATGGCTACACCTTC. Encoded protein: CASSQGGTAYGYTF. The J gene is TRBJ1-2, the V gene TRBV14, with a possible D match to TRBD1 (5 bases). The CDR3 consists of 14 residues. The V gene lost 1 base and the J gene lost 4 bases, with 10 bases spanning the gap. CDR1 and CDR2 from the germline V gene are SGHDN and FVKESK.

This clone has just one count. The J gene is TRBJ2-2, the V gene TRBV2; tentative D call: TRBD1 (5 bases). CDR3 size: 15 residues. Trimming removed 1 base at V and 3 bases at J, with 9 bases between. Germline V lookup: CDR1 SNHLY, CDR2 FYNNEI. The CDR3, as DNA: TGTGCCAGCAGTGAAGATGTAGGGGACACCGGGGAGCTGTTTTTT. Its protein product is CASSEDVGDTGELFF.

The gene calls are TRBV7-9 and TRBJ2-7, with 10 positions matching TRBD2. The CDR3 covers 14 residues. Germline lookup yields CDR1 SEHNR and CDR2 FQNEAQ (reference sequence). Trimming removed 4 bases from V and 4 bases from J; junction bases left unmatched: 4. The CDR3, as DNA: TGTGCCAGCAGCTCCCCTAGCGGGGGTTACGAGCAGTACTTC. It translates to CASSSPSGGYEQYF.

This clone showed up just a few times. V and J are TRBV27 and TRBJ1-5; D gene unclear. CDR1 and CDR2 from the germline V gene are MNHEY and SMNVEV (reference sequence). The CDR3 loop spans 14 amino acids. The germline V and J ends were trimmed by 6 bases and 3 bases, with 12 bases remaining between them. CDR3 nucleotide sequence: TGTGCCAGCAGGAGCGGGCTCCCCAATCAGCCCCAGCATTTT. It translates to CASRSGLPNQPQHF.

This chain connects TRBV19 to TRBJ1-2, with 7 bases lining up with TRBD1. This CDR3 contains 15 residues. CDR1 is LNHDA and CDR2 is SQIVND in the germline V gene (reference sequence). J lost 3 bases, V lost 4 bases, and 8 bases had no gene match. The DNA for the CDR3 is TGTGCCAGTAGTAAAGACAGGGACGCCTACTATGGCTACACCTTC. Its translation is CASSKDRDAYYGYTF.